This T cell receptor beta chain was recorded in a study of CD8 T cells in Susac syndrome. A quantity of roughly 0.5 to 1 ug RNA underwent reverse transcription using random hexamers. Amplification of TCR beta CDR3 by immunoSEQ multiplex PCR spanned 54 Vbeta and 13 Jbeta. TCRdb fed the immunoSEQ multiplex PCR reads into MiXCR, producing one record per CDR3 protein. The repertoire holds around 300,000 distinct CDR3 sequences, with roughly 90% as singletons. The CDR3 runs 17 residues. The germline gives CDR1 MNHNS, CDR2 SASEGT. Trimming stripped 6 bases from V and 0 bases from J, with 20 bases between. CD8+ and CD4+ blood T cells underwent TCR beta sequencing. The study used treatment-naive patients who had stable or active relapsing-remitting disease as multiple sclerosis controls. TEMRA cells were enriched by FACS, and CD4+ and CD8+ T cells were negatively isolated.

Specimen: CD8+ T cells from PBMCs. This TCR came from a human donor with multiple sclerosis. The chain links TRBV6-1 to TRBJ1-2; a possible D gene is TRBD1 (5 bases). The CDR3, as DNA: TGTGCCAGCAGACTCCTCCGGGACGGAGGAGCTAACTATGGCTACACCTTC. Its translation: CASRLLRDGGANYGYTF.